This note documents a single T cell receptor beta chain sequence. Antigen: not known. Primers included in the PCR were 60 Vbeta and 13 Jbeta primers. TCRdb's table, derived via immunoSEQ multiplex PCR, lists solely in-frame clones and lacks some. The sample carries roughly 120,000 clones, around three quarters recorded once. This specimen belongs to a study of cytomegalovirus exposure and HLA in healthy donors. Study conclusions and caveats: In vitro testing confirmed a few CMV-associated chains as specific for CMV antigens.

Germline-derived CDR1 and CDR2 are MGHRA and YSYEKL. The CDR3 totals 14 residues. Trimming took off 4 bases at V and 3 bases at J, with 12 bases between the two ends. The gene calls are TRBV4-1 and TRBJ1-2; no reliable D call. This clonotype was obtained from a man aged 25 to 40 in good health and CMV-seropositive. The specimen was PBMCs. The CDR3 protein is CASSPREGDYGYTF. CDR3 DNA sequence: TGCGCCAGCAGCCCCCGAGAGGGAGACTATGGCTACACCTTC.